This paragraph reports one T cell receptor (beta chain). This specimen comes from a study of beta chain features in type 1 diabetes. V was pared by 1 base and J by 3 bases, with 13 bases between. The CDR3 consists of 16 residues. CDR1 and CDR2 from the germline V gene are LGHNA and YSLEER. Every isolated RNA sample was fully reverse transcribed, so sequencing captured expressed TCRB transcripts. Produced via immunoSEQ multiplex PCR; TCRdb's table is partial and in-frame only. The top ten clones hold more than 0.045% of a sample with around 500,000 clones, about an eighth of them seen once. This sequence joins TRBV4-3 and TRBJ2-4, with D tentatively TRBD2 (5 bases). The sample comprised naive CD4+ T cells from blood. This clonotype was obtained from a woman aged 18-30 years in good health. The CDR3 reads CASSQGGARGKNIQYF. As DNA, the CDR3 is TGCGCCAGCAGCCAAGGGGGAGCCCGTGGCAAAAACATTCAGTACTTC.